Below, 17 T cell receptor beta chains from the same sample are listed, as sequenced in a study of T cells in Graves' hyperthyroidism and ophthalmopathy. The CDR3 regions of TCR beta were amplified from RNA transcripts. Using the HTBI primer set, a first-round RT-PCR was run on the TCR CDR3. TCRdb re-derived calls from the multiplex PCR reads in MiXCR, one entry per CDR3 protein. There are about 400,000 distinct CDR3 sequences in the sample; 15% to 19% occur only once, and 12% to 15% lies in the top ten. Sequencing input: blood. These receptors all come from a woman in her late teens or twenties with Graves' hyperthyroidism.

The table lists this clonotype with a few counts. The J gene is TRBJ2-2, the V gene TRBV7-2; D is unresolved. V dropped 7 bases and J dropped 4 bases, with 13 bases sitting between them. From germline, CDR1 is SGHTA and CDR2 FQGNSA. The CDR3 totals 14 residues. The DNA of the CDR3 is TGTGCCAGCAATCAGGCTGCGCGCACCGGGGAGCTGTTTTTT. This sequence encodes CASNQAARTGELFF.

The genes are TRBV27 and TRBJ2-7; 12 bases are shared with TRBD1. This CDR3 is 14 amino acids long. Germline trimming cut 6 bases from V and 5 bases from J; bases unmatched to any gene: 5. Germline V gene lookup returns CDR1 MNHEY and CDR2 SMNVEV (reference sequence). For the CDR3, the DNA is TGTGCCAGCAGCCGCGGGACAGGGGGCGACGAGCAGTACTTC. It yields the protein CASSRGTGGDEQYF.

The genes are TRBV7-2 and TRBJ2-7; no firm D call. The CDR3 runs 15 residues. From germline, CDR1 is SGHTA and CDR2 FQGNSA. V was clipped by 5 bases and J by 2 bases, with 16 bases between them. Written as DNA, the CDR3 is TGTGCCAGCAGCCCCCACTATCGGGCTACCTACGAGCAGTACTTC. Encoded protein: CASSPHYRATYEQYF.

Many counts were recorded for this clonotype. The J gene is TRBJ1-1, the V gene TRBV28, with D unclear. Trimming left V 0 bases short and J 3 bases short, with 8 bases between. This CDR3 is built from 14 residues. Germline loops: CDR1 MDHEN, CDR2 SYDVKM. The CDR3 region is CASSLWGGHTEAFF. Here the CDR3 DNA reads TGTGCCAGCAGTTTATGGGGCGGACACACTGAAGCTTTCTTT.

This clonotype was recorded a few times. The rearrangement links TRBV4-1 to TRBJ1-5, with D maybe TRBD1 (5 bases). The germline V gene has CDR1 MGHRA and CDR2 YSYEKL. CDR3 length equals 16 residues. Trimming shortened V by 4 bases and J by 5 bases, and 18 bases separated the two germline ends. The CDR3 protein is CASSPPGLAGYQPQHF. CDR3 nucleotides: TGCGCCAGCAGCCCCCCAGGGTTGGCAGGGTATCAGCCCCAGCATTTT.

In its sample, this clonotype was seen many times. The CDR3, as DNA: TGTGCCAGCAGCGAGACAGGGGTGGCTGAAAAACTGTTTTTT. Amino acid sequence: CASSETGVAEKLFF. This chain links TRBV2 with TRBJ1-4, with 8 bases matching TRBD1. The germline CDR1 and CDR2 sequences are SNHLY and FYNNEI. J gave up 7 bases and V 6 bases, and 7 bases lay outside the gene matches. The CDR3 totals 14 residues.

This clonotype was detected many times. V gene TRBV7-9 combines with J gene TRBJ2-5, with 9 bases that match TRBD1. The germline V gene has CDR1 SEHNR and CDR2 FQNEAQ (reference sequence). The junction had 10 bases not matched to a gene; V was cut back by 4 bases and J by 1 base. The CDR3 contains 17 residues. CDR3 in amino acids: CASSSVTGGEGQETQYF. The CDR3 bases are TGTGCCAGCAGCTCCGTAACAGGGGGCGAAGGCCAAGAGACCCAGTACTTC.

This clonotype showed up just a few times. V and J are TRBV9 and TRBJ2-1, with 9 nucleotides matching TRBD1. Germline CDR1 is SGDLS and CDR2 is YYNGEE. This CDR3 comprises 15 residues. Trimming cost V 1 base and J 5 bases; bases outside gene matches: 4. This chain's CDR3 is CASSVSGQGNNEQFF. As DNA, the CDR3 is TGTGCCAGCAGCGTAAGCGGACAGGGGAACAATGAGCAGTTCTTC.

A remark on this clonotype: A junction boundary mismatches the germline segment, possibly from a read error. CDR3: CASSLARKGDYGYAF. The CDR3 DNA reads TGCGCCAGCAGCTTGGCGCGAAAGGGAGACTATGGCTACGCCTTC. This chain links TRBV5-1 with TRBJ1-2; D remains ambiguous. Germline V lookup: CDR1 SGHRS, CDR2 YFSETQ. The CDR3 has 15 amino acids.

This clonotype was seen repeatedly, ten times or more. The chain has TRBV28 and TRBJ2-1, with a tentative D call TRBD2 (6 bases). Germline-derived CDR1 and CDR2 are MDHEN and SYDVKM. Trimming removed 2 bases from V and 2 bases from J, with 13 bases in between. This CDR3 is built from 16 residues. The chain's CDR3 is CASSLEEGLTYNEQFF. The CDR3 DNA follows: TGTGCCAGCAGTTTAGAGGAGGGTCTCACCTACAATGAGCAGTTCTTC.

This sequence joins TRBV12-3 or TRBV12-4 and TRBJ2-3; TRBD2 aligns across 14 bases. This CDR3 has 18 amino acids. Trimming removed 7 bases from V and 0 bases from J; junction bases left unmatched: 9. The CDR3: CASTKTSGGVTSTDTQYF. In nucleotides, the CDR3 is TGTGCCAGCACCAAGACTAGCGGGGGGGTGACTAGCACAGATACGCAGTATTTT.

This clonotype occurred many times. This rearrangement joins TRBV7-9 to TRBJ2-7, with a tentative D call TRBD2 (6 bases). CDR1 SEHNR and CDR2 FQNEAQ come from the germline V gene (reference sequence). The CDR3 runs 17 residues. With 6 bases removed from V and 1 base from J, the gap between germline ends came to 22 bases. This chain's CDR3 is CASSQGGSYSLSYEQYF. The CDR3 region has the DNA TGTGCCAGCAGTCAGGGAGGTTCCTACTCACTATCCTACGAGCAGTACTTC.

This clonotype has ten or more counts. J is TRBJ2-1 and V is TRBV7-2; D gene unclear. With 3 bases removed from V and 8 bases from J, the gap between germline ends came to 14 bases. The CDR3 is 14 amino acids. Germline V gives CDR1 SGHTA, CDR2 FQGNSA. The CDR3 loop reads CASSLDMGFDEQFF. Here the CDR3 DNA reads TGTGCCAGCAGCTTGGATATGGGGTTCGATGAGCAGTTCTTC.

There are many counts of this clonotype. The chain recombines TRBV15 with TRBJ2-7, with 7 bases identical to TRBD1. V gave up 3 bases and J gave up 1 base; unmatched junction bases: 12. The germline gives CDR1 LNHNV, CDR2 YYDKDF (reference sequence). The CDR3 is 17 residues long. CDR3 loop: CATSRLRRQGTSYEQYF. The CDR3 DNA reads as TGTGCCACCAGCAGGTTAAGACGACAGGGCACATCCTACGAGCAGTACTTC.

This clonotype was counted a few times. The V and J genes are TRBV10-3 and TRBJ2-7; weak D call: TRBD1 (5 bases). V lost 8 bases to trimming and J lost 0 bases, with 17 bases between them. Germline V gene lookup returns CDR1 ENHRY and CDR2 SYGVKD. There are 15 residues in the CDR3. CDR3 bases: TGTGCCATCCCCCTTTCAGACAGTAGCTCCTACGAGCAGTACTTC. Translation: CAIPLSDSSSYEQYF.

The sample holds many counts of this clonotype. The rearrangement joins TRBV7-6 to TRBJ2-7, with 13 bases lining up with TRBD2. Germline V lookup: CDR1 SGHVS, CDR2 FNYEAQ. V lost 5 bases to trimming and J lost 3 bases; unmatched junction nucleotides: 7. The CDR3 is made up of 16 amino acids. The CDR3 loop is CASSHYGLAGVYEQYF. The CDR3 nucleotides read TGTGCCAGCAGCCATTACGGACTAGCGGGAGTCTACGAGCAGTACTTC.

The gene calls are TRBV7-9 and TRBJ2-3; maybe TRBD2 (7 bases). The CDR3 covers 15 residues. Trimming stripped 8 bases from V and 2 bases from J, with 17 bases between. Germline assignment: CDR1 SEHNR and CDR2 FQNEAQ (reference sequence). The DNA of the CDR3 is TGTGCCAGCGGGGGAGGGGGGTCCCCCACAGATACGCAGTATTTT. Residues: CASGGGGSPTDTQYF.